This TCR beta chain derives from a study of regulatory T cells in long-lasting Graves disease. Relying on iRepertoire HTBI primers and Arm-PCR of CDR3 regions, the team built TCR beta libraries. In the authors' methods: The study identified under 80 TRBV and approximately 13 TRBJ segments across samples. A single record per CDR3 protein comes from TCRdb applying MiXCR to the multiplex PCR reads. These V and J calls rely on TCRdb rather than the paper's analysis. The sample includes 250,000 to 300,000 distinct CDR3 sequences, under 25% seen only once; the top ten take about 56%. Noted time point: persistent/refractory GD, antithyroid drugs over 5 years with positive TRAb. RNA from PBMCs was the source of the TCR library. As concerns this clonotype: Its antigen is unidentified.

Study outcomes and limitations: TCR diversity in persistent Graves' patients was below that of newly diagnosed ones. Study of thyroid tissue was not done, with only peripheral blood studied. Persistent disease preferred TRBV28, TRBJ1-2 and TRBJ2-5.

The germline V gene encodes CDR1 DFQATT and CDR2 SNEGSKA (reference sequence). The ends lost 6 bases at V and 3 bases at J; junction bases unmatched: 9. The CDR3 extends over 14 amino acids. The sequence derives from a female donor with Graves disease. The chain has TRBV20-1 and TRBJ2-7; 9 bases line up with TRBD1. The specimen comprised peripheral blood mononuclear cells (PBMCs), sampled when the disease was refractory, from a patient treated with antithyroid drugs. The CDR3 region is CSATLPGQGYEQYF. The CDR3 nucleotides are TGCAGTGCGACTCTTCCGGGACAGGGCTACGAGCAGTACTTC.